The 2 T cell receptor beta chains presented below share a single source sample, sequenced in a study of OX40 agonist ivuxolimab in advanced cancers. This table comes from immunoSEQ multiplex PCR, and its TCRdb copy is limited to in-frame clones, with some not included. This table holds tens of thousands of clones, more than 65% found once. The input for sequencing was CD4+ or CD8+ T cells sorted from blood, taken in a trial of the OX40 agonist ivuxolimab. The receptors here all came from an adult with an advanced solid tumor such as melanoma, head and neck, liver or kidney cancer.

The V call is TRBV5-1, the J call TRBJ2-3; 10 nucleotides match TRBD1. Unmatched junction bases numbered 6, after V lost 2 bases and J lost 3 bases. In germline, CDR1 is SGHRS, CDR2 YFSETQ. The CDR3 covers 16 residues. This CDR3 is CASSFGTGEGTDTQYF. CDR3 sequence (DNA): TGCGCCAGCAGCTTTGGGACAGGGGAAGGGACAGATACGCAGTATTTT.

CDR3 coding DNA: TGTGCCAGCAGCTTAGAATGGGATACTGAAGCTTTCTTT. It is translated as CASSLEWDTEAFF. V usage is TRBV7-9 and J usage is TRBJ1-1, with D unclear. CDR1 SEHNR and CDR2 FQNEAQ come from the germline V gene (reference sequence). The V gene lost 1 base and the J gene lost 5 bases, with 8 bases spanning the gap. This CDR3 is 13 amino acids long.